The source of this TCR beta chain is a study of T cell changes during pregnancy in multiple sclerosis. From germline, CDR1 is LNHDA and CDR2 SQIVND (reference sequence). The J segment lost 6 bases and the V segment lost 7 bases, leaving 8 bases of the junction unmatched. This CDR3 region has 14 residues. This clone was detected a few times. Clones were sequenced by immunoSEQ multiplex PCR, and TCRdb holds only the in-frame ones, with some missing. The sample contains 40,000 to 60,000 clones, approximately 92% of which appear only once. This rearrangement joins TRBV19 to TRBJ2-2; 7 nucleotides agree with TRBD1. The TCR originated in a female donor with multiple sclerosis, enrolled in a pregnancy study. Sequencing was performed on CD4+ T cells from peripheral blood mononuclear cells, taken in the third trimester of pregnancy. The CDR3, as DNA: TGTGCCAGTACAACAGGGGATATTCCCGGGGAGCTGTTTTTT. Translating gives CASTTGDIPGELFF.